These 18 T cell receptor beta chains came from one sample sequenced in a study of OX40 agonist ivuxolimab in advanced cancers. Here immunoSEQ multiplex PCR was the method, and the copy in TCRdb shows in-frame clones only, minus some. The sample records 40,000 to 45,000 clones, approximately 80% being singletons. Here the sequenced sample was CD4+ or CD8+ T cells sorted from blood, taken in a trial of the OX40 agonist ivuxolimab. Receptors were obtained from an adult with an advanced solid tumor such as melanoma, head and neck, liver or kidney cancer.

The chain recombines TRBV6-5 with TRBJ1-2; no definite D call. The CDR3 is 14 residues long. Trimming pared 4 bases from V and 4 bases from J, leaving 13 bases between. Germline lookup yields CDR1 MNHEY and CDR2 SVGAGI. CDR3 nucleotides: TGTGCCAGCAGTTCGTCGGAAGGATCCTATGGCTACACCTTC. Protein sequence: CASSSSEGSYGYTF.

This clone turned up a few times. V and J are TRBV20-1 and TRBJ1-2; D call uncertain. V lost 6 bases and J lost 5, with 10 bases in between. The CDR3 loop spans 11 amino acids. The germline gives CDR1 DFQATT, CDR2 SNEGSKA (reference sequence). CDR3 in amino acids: CSAQLIYGYTF. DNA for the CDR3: TGCAGTGCCCAGCTGATTTATGGCTACACCTTC.

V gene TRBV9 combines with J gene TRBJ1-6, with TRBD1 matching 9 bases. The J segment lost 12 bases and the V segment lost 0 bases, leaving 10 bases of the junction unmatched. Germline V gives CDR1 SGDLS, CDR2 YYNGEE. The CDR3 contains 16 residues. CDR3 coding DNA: TGTGCCAGCAGCGTAGAAGCGACAGGGGGGTACGGACCCCTCCACTTT. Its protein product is CASSVEATGGYGPLHF.

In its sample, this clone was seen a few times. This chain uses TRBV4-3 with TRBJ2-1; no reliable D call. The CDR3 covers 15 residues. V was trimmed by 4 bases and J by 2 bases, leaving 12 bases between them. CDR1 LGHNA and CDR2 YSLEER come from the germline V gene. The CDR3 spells CASSLQEAAYNEQFF. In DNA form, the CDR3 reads TGCGCCAGCAGCCTACAAGAGGCAGCCTACAATGAGCAGTTCTTC.

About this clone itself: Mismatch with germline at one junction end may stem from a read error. CDR3 amino acids: CAWSPSPSSQPQHF. DNA for the CDR3: TGTGCCTGGAGTCCCTCCCCTAGCAGTCAGCCCCAGCATTTT. The chain combines TRBV30 with TRBJ1-5; D not resolved. The CDR3 totals 14 residues. The germline V gene has CDR1 GTSNPN and CDR2 SVGIG (reference sequence).

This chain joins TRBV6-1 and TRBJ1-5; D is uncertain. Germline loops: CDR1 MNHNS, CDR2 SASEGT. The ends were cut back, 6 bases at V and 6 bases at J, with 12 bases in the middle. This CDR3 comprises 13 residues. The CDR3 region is CASRAEGSQPQHF. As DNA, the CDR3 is TGTGCCAGCAGGGCCGAAGGCTCTCAGCCCCAGCATTTT.

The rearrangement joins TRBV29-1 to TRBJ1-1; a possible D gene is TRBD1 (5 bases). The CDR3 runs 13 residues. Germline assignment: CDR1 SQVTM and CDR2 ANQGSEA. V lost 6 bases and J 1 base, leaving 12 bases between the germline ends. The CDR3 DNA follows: TGCAGCGTACCCCGGGGGGAGAACACTGAAGCTTTCTTT. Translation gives CSVPRGENTEAFF.

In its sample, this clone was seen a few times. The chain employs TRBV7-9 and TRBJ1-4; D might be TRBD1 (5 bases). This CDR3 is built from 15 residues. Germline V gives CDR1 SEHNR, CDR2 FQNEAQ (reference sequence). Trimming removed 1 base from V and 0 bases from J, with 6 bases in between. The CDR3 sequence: CASSLGGTTNEKLFF. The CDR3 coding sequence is TGTGCCAGCAGCTTAGGGGGGACAACTAATGAAAAACTGTTTTTT.

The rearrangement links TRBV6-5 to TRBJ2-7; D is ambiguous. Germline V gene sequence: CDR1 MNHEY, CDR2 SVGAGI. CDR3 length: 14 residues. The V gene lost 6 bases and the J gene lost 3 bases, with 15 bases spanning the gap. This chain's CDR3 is CASRPGRGVYEQYF. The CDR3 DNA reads TGTGCCAGCAGGCCGGGCAGAGGAGTCTACGAGCAGTACTTC.

The CDR3 DNA reads TGCGCCAGCAGACCCGGGACAGACACCGGGGAGCTGTTTTTT. Protein product: CASRPGTDTGELFF. The chain employs TRBV5-1 and TRBJ2-2, with 7 bases identical to TRBD1. The CDR3 is made up of 14 amino acids. The V gene's germline CDR1 is SGHRS and CDR2 YFSETQ. V was pared by 5 bases and J by 3 bases, with 4 bases of the junction left unmatched.

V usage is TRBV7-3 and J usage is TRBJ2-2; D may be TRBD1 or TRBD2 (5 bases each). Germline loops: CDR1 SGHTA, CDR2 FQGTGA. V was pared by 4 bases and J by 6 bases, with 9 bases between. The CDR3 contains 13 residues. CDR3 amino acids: CASSSRGAGELFF. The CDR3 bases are TGTGCCAGCAGCTCCCGGGGCGCCGGGGAGCTGTTTTTT.

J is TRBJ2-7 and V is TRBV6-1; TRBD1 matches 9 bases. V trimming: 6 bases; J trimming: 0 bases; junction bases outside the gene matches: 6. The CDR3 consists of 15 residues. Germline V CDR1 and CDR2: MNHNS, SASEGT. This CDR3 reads CASRPGQGGSYEQYF. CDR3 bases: TGTGCCAGCAGACCGGGACAGGGAGGCTCCTACGAGCAGTACTTC.

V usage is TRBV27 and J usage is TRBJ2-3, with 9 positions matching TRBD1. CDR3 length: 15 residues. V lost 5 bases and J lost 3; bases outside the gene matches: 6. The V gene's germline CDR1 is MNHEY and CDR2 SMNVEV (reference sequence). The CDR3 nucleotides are TGTGCCAGCAGTCCTGGGACAGGGCGTACAGATACGCAGTATTTT. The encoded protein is CASSPGTGRTDTQYF.

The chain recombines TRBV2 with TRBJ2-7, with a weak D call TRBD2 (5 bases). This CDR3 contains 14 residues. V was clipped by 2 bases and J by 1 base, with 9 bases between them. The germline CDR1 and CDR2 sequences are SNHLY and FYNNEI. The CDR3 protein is CASSEMGGSYEQYF. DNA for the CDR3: TGTGCCAGCAGTGAAATGGGCGGGTCCTACGAGCAGTACTTC.

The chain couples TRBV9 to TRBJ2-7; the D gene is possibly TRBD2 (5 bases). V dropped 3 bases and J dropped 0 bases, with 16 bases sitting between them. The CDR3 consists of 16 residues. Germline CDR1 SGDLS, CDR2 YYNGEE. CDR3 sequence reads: CASSGTGDFYSYEQYF. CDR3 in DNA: TGTGCCAGCAGCGGCACCGGGGATTTTTACTCCTACGAGCAGTACTTC.

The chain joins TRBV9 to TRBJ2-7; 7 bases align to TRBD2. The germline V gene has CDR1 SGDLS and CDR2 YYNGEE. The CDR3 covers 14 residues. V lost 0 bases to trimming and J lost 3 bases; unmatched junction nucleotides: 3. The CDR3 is CASSVGSGGYEQYF. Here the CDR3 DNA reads TGTGCCAGCAGCGTAGGCTCGGGGGGCTACGAGCAGTACTTC.

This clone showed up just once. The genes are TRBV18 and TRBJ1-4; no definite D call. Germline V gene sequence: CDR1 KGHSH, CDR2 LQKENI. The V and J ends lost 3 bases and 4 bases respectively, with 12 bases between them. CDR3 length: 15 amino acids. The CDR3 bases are TGTGCCAGCTCACCCCCATCTACTGATAATGAAAAACTGTTTTTT. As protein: CASSPPSTDNEKLFF.

CDR3 nucleotides: TGTGCCAGCAGCCCCGGAGGGGGGGCCAAAATCGGCTACACCTTC. It codes for CASSPGGGAKIGYTF. The chain joins TRBV7-2 to TRBJ1-2; perhaps TRBD1 as D (6 bases). Trimming removed 5 bases at V and 8 bases at J, with 21 bases between. The CDR3 sequence is 15 residues long. From germline, CDR1 is SGHTA and CDR2 FQGNSA.